These 14 T cell receptor beta chains were sequenced from one sample in a study of blood T cell repertoires in COVID-19. Only in-frame clones appear in the TCRdb table, and some are missing; sequencing was by immunoSEQ multiplex PCR. There are about 200,000 clones in the sample; approximately 90% occur only once, and more than 2% lies in the top ten. The specimen sequenced was PBMCs or T cells enriched from blood (not recorded which). The receptor source for this set is a woman aged 25 to 39 who had recovered from COVID-19.

This clone showed up just a few times. J is TRBJ1-2 and V is TRBV7-8; a possible D gene is TRBD1 (5 bases). V was clipped by 5 bases and J by 4 bases, with 11 bases between them. The CDR3 is 13 amino acids. Germline V gene sequence: CDR1 SGHVS, CDR2 FQNEAQ. DNA for the CDR3: TGTGCCAGCAGCCTAACAGGATTCTATGGCTACACCTTC. Encoded protein: CASSLTGFYGYTF.

The chain combines TRBV27 with TRBJ1-1, with a weak D call TRBD1 (5 bases). The germline CDR1 and CDR2 sequences are MNHEY and SMNVEV (reference sequence). The CDR3 has 17 residues. V lost 1 base, J lost 1 base, and 16 bases lay in between. CDR3 coding DNA: TGTGCCAGCAGTTTATGGGCGGTGGCAGGACAGAACACTGAAGCTTTCTTT. Protein sequence: CASSLWAVAGQNTEAFF.

V usage is TRBV9 and J usage is TRBJ2-3; no firm D call. Germline V gives CDR1 SGDLS, CDR2 YYNGEE. The CDR3 loop spans 12 amino acids. Trimming cost V 0 bases and J 6 bases, with 5 bases left between them. The CDR3 loop is CASSVGVDTQYF. The CDR3 nucleotides are TGTGCCAGCAGCGTAGGAGTCGATACGCAGTATTTT.

The chain employs TRBV11-2 and TRBJ2-5; D is undetermined. Germline CDR1 is SGHAT and CDR2 is FQNNGV. The CDR3 has 13 residues. Trimming cost V 1 base and J 5 bases, with 8 bases left between them. The CDR3 bases are TGTGCCAGCAGCTTAGCCCTTTCGGAGACCCAGTACTTC. It codes for CASSLALSETQYF. The full variable domain, in which reference TRBV11-2 and TRBJ2-5 provide the parts outside the CDR3, is EAGVAQSPRYKIIEKRQSVAFWCNPISGHATLYWYQQILGQGPKLLIQFQNNGVVDDSQLPKDRFSAERLKGVDSTLKIQPAKLEDSAVYLCASSLALSETQYFGPGTRLLVL.

This chain connects TRBV21-1 to TRBJ1-6. TRBV21-1 is recorded as a pseudogene. The CDR3 totals 12 residues. The CDR3 coding sequence is TGTGCCAGCAGCACCGGTAATTCACCCCTCCACTTT. Translating gives CASSTGNSPLHF.

V and J are TRBV5-1 and TRBJ2-7; the D is unclear. Trimming removed 1 base from V and 0 bases from J, with 5 bases in between. Germline V gene lookup returns CDR1 SGHRS and CDR2 YFSETQ. This CDR3 has 13 amino acids. DNA of the CDR3: TGCGCCAGCAGCTTGTCTTCCTCCTACGAGCAGTACTTC. Amino acid sequence: CASSLSSSYEQYF. The whole variable domain, filled in from reference TRBV5-1 and TRBJ2-7, reads KAGVTQTPRYLIKTRGQQVTLSCSPISGHRSVSWYQQTPGQGLQFLFEYFSETQRNKGNFPGRFSGRQFSNSRSEMNVSTLELGDSALYLCASSLSSSYEQYFGPGTRLTVT.

The rearrangement joins TRBV6-5 to TRBJ1-2; 10 nucleotides agree with TRBD1. This CDR3 comprises 13 residues. Germline V gene sequence: CDR1 MNHEY, CDR2 SVGAGI. With 6 bases clipped from V and 6 bases from J, the junction kept 4 bases outside the gene matches. The CDR3 DNA reads as TGTGCCAGCAGAGACAGGGGGCGGCATGGCTACACCTTC. It translates to CASRDRGRHGYTF.

This clone appeared a single time. V is TRBV25-1 and J is TRBJ1-5; possibly TRBD1 for D (6 bases). Trimming took 2 bases from V and 6 from J, leaving 14 bases between them. The length of the CDR3 is 15 residues. Germline V gene sequence: CDR1 MGHDK, CDR2 SYGVNS. The CDR3 spells CASSEGGAEVQPQHF. For the CDR3, the DNA is TGTGCCAGCAGTGAAGGGGGGGCCGAAGTTCAGCCCCAGCATTTT.

The rearrangement links TRBV29-1 to TRBJ2-7; no definite D call. Trimming took off 7 bases at V and 2 bases at J, with 12 bases between the two ends. CDR1 and CDR2 (germline): SQVTM, ANQGSEA. The CDR3 has 12 amino acids. The CDR3 DNA reads as TGCAGCGCCGCCTCGCTAGCCTACGAGCAGTACTTC. Translation: CSAASLAYEQYF.

Only one count was recorded for this clone. The chain recombines TRBV25-1 with TRBJ2-3; 9 nucleotides line up with TRBD2. The germline CDR1 and CDR2 sequences are MGHDK and SYGVNS. Trimming removed 10 bases from V and 2 bases from J; junction bases left unmatched: 7. The CDR3 is made up of 14 amino acids. CDR3: CATAVAGATDTQYF. The CDR3 DNA follows: TGTGCCACCGCTGTAGCGGGAGCCACAGATACGCAGTATTTT.

The chain couples TRBV5-1 to TRBJ1-5, with D unresolved. V gave up 0 bases and J gave up 5 bases, with 6 bases separating them. The CDR3 contains 13 residues. CDR1 and CDR2 from the germline V gene are SGHRS and YFSETQ. This CDR3 is CASSLGVYQPQHF. In nucleotides, the CDR3 is TGCGCCAGCAGCTTGGGCGTTTATCAGCCCCAGCATTTT.

V and J are TRBV12-5 and TRBJ1-3; possible D gene TRBD1, 6 bases. V shed 3 bases and J shed 4 bases, with 10 bases lying between them. Germline CDR1 is LGHNT and CDR2 is FRNRAP. The CDR3 runs to 14 residues. The CDR3 region is CASGFTGSGNTIYF. The CDR3 nucleotides read TGTGCTAGTGGTTTTACAGGGTCCGGAAACACCATATATTTT. Full variable domain (remainder filled in from reference TRBV12-5 and TRBJ1-3): DARVTQTPRHKVTEMGQEVTMRCQPILGHNTVFWYRQTMMQGLELLAYFRNRAPLDDSGMPKDRFSAEMPDATLATLKIQPSEPRDSAVYFCASGFTGSGNTIYFGEGSWLTVV.

This clone occurred once. This chain's CDR3 is CATRNRGLGETQYF. In DNA, the CDR3 is TGTGCCACCAGGAACAGGGGGTTGGGAGAGACCCAGTACTTC. The gene calls are TRBV15 and TRBJ2-5; TRBD1 aligns across 8 bases. Looked up from germline, CDR1 is LNHNV and CDR2 is YYDKDF (reference sequence). This CDR3 is 14 amino acids long. V lost 6 bases and J lost 4; bases outside the gene matches: 7.

The count of this clone is one. Other DNA sequences of this sample code for an identical CDR3. V gene TRBV10-3 combines with J gene TRBJ1-3; 8 bases line up with TRBD1. Germline CDR1 is ENHRY and CDR2 is SYGVKD. CDR3 length: 14 amino acids. Unmatched junction bases numbered 1, after V lost 4 bases and J lost 2 bases. The CDR3 sequence is CAISAGGAGNTIYF. CDR3 coding DNA: TGTGCCATCAGTGCAGGGGGCGCTGGAAACACCATATATTTT.